This note documents a single T cell receptor (beta chain) sequence. With V trimmed by 4 bases and J by 4 bases, 6 bases remained unmatched. The CDR3 runs to 15 residues. Germline lookup yields CDR1 MDHEN and CDR2 SYDVKM. This sample was taken from a study of OX40 agonist ivuxolimab in advanced cancers. TCRdb keeps only in-frame clones here, not all; method: immunoSEQ multiplex PCR. Among about 62,000 clones listed, around nine tenths were seen once. Sequencing was performed on CD4+ or CD8+ T cells sorted from blood, taken in a trial of the OX40 agonist ivuxolimab. The origin of this receptor is an adult with an advanced solid tumor such as melanoma, head and neck, liver or kidney cancer. The V gene is TRBV28, the J gene TRBJ2-1, with 8 bases matching TRBD2. The CDR3 region is CASSSGVAGYNEQFF. DNA for the CDR3: TGTGCCAGCAGTTCCGGAGTAGCGGGGTACAATGAGCAGTTCTTC.